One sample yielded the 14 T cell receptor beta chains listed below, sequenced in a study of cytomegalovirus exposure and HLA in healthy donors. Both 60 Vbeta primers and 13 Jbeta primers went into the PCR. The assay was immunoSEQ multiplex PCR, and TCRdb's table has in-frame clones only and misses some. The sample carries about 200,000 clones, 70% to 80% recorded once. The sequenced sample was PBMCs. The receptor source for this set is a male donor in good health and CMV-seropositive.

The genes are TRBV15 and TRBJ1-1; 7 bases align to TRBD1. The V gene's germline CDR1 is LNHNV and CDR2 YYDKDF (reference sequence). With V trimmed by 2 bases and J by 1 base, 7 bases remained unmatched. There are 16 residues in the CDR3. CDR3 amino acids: CATSRSPGQQNTEAFF. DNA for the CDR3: TGTGCCACCAGCAGATCTCCGGGACAGCAGAACACTGAAGCTTTCTTT. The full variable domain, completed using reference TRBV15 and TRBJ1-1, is DAMVIQNPRYQVTQFGKPVTLSCSQTLNHNVMYWYQQKSSQAPKLLFHYYDKDFNNEADTPDNFQSRRPNTSFCFLDIRSPGLGDTAMYLCATSRSPGQQNTEAFFGQGTRLTVV.

CDR3 protein: CASSHDRGETQYF. The CDR3 DNA sequence: TGTGCCAGCAGCCACGACAGGGGAGAGACCCAGTACTTC. V and J are TRBV5-4 and TRBJ2-5, with 8 bases matching TRBD1. CDR3 length: 13 residues. V shed 4 bases, J shed 4 bases, and the junction held 3 bases outside the gene matches. CDR1 and CDR2 from the germline V gene are SGHNT and YYREEE (reference sequence).

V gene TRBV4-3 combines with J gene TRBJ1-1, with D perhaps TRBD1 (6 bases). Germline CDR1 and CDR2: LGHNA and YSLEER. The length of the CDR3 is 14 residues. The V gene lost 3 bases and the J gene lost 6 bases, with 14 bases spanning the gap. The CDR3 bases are TGCGCCAGCAGCCAGTCAACAGGGTTCGCTGAAGCTTTCTTT. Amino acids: CASSQSTGFAEAFF.

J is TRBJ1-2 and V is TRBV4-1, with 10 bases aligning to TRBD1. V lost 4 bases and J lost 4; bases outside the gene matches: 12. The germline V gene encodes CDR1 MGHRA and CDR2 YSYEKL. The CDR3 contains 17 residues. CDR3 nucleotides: TGCGCCAGCAGCCGTCCGGGACAGGGGATCGGGGCCTATGGCTACACCTTC. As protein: CASSRPGQGIGAYGYTF.

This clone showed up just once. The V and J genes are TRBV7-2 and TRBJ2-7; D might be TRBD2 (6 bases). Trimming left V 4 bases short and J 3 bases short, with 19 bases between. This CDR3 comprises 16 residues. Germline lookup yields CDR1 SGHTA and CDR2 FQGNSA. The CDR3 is CASSSHDLGTDYEQYF. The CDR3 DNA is TGTGCCAGCAGCTCCCACGACCTAGGGACTGACTACGAGCAGTACTTC.

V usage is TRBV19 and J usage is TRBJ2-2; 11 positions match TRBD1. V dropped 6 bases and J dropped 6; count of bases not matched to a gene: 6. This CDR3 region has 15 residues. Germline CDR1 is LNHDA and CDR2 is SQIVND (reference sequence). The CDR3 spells CASRTPGQGAGELFF. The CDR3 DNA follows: TGTGCCAGTAGGACGCCGGGACAGGGGGCCGGGGAGCTGTTTTTT.

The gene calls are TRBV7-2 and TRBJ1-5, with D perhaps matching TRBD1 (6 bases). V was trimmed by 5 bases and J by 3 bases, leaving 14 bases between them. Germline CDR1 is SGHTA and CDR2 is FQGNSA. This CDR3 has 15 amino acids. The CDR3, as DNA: TGTGCCAGCAGCCCACGGGGGGGGCTCAATCAGCCCCAGCATTTT. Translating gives CASSPRGGLNQPQHF.

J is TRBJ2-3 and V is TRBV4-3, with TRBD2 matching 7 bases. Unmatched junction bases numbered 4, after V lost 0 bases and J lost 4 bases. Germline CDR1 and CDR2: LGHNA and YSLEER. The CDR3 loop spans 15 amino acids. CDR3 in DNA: TGCGCCAGCAGCCAAGACAGCGGGAAGGCAGATACGCAGTATTTT. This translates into CASSQDSGKADTQYF.

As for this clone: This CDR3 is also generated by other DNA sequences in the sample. The CDR3 region is CASSLTGYEQYF. The CDR3 coding sequence is TGTGCCAGCAGCTTGACTGGCTACGAGCAGTACTTC. V usage is TRBV5-6 and J usage is TRBJ2-7, with D uncertain. In germline, CDR1 is SGHDT, CDR2 YYEEEE. V was clipped by 1 base and J by 3 bases, with 5 bases between them. The CDR3 is 12 residues long.

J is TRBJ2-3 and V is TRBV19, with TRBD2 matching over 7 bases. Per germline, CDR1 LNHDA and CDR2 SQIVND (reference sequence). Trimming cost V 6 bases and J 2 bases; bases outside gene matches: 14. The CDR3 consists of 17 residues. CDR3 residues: CASSLMLTSTPTDTQYF. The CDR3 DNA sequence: TGTGCCAGTAGCTTAATGTTGACTAGCACCCCCACAGATACGCAGTATTTT.

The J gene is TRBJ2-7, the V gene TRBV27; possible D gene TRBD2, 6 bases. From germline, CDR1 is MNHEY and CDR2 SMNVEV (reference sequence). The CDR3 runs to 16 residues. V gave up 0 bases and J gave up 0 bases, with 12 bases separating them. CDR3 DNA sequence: TGTGCCAGCAGTTTATCGGGGACTGGTCTCTCCTACGAGCAGTACTTC. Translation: CASSLSGTGLSYEQYF.

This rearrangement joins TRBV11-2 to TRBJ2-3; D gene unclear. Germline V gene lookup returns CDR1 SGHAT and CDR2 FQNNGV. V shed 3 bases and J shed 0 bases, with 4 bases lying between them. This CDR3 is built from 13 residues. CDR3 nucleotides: TGTGCCAGCAGCTTGAGCAGCACAGATACGCAGTATTTT. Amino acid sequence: CASSLSSTDTQYF.

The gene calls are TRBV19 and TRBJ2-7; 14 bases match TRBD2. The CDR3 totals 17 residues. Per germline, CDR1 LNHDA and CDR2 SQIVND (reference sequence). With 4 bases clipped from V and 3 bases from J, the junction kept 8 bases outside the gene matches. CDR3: CASSTGLAGVHHYEQYF. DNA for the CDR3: TGTGCCAGTAGTACGGGACTAGCGGGAGTCCATCACTACGAGCAGTACTTC.

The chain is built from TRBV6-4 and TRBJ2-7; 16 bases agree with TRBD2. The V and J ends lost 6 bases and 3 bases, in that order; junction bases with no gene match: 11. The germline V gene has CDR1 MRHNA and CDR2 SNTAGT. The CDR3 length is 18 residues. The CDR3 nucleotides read TGTGCCAGCAGGAGGGTTACGGGACTAGCGGGAGGGTACTACGAGCAGTACTTC. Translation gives CASRRVTGLAGGYYEQYF.